This entry concerns a single T cell receptor (beta chain). Its antigen remains unidentified. Replicate PCRs for sorted subsets used roughly 200 ng DNA; this equaled 25,000 to 35,000 T cell genomes. TCRdb's copy holds only in-frame clones and misses some; the assay was immunoSEQ multiplex PCR. This table holds around 370,000 clones, 90% to 98% found once. These data belong to a study of shared clonotypes between healthy human individuals. The study's findings and limits: When compared with the clonotypes that were shared by all four sorted-subset donors, the non-shared clonotypes turned out to have lower generation probabilities. Measured sharing among donors was expected to vary with sequencing depth. With a handful of donors compared, 5% to 5.5% of naive CD4 clonotypes were shared.

The CDR3 has 17 residues. The trim removed 3 bases at V and 2 bases at J, leaving 9 bases unmatched. Germline loops: CDR1 LNHDA, CDR2 SQIVND (reference sequence). This rearrangement joins TRBV19 to TRBJ1-2; 10 positions match TRBD1. The specimen was memory CD8+ T cells sorted from blood. Subset in this sample: CD45RO+ cells pooled with CCR7-negative TemRA cells. The receptor comes from a man aged 25 to 40 in good health. DNA for the CDR3: TGTGCCAGTAGTATTCACGGGACAGGGGATAGGAACTATGGCTACACCTTC. Translating gives CASSIHGTGDRNYGYTF.